This record looks at one T cell receptor beta chain sequence and its context. This sample was included in a study of blood T cell repertoires in COVID-19. Study-wide context: The analysed material was cDNA or gDNA that came from T cells, B-cell-depleted T cells, or PBMCs.

Germline V CDR1 and CDR2: SGHRS, YFSETQ. The V end lost 4 bases, the J end lost 8 bases, and 18 bases lay between the germline ends. The CDR3 is 14 residues long. The protocol was immunoSEQ multiplex PCR, while the TCRdb copy is restricted to in-frame clones and leaves out a portion. This table has about 300,000 clones, nearly 90% appearing once. The sequence came from a woman aged 25 to 39 with COVID-19, enrolled during active disease. The V and J genes are TRBV5-1 and TRBJ1-2; perhaps TRBD1 as D (6 bases). Input material: peripheral blood. In nucleotides, the CDR3 is TGCGCCAGCAGCCCCATACAGGGTTTAGGGGGCTACACCTTC. As protein: CASSPIQGLGGYTF.